This T cell receptor beta chain was retrieved from a study of shared clonotypes between healthy human individuals. Overall study context: Samples came from a couple of female and a few male donors aged 18 to 49.

V dropped 3 bases and J dropped 4; count of bases not matched to a gene: 4. Germline CDR1 is MGHRA and CDR2 is YSYEKL. CDR3 length equals 16 residues. Roughly 210 ng DNA, around 30,000 T cell genomes, went into each sorted-subset replicate PCR. Assay used: immunoSEQ multiplex PCR; TCRdb lists only in-frame clones, some missing. This table holds roughly 380,000 clones, roughly 96% found once. The sequenced sample was memory CD8+ T cells sorted from blood. The subset was: CD45RO+ cells pooled with CCR7-negative TemRA cells. The clonotype originates from a man in his thirties or forties in good health. The chain carries TRBV4-1 and TRBJ2-5, with TRBD2 matching over 14 bases. The CDR3 DNA reads TGCGCCAGCAGCCAGGGACTAGCGGGAGCTCGAGAGACCCAGTACTTC. Protein sequence: CASSQGLAGARETQYF.